Below, 24 T cell receptor beta chains from the same sample are listed, as sequenced in a study of shared clonotypes between healthy human individuals. Produced via immunoSEQ multiplex PCR; TCRdb's table is partial and in-frame only. This table holds 2 million to 2.5 million clones, around 92% found once. Sequencing was done on a sample of naive CD4+ T cells from PBMCs. The subset here: CD45RA+ positively selected. The receptors derive from a man aged 18 to 29 in good health. Some clones in this sample may be carry-over from other donors' samples.

V usage is TRBV7-3 and J usage is TRBJ2-7, with 7 bases that match TRBD1. With V trimmed by 0 bases and J by 5 bases, 7 bases remained unmatched. This CDR3 comprises 15 residues. The germline V gene encodes CDR1 SGHTA and CDR2 FQGTGA. CDR3 in DNA: TGTGCCAGCAGCTTAACGGGACAGCCCCGACACGAGCAGTACTTC. This gives the protein CASSLTGQPRHEQYF.

Concerning this clone: At the DNA level, this CDR3 is encoded by other sequences in the same sample as well. J is TRBJ1-2 and V is TRBV28, with TRBD1 matching 8 bases. This CDR3 comprises 14 residues. From germline, CDR1 is MDHEN and CDR2 SYDVKM. Trimming cost V 5 bases and J 5 bases; bases outside gene matches: 7. The CDR3 spells CASSPGDRGYGYTF. The CDR3 DNA reads TGTGCCAGCAGTCCCGGTGACAGGGGATATGGCTACACCTTC.

The chain links TRBV29-1 to TRBJ1-4; perhaps TRBD1 as D (6 bases). This CDR3 is 14 amino acids long. Trimming removed 2 bases from V and 5 bases from J, with 12 bases in between. In germline, CDR1 is SQVTM, CDR2 ANQGSEA. The CDR3 region has the DNA TGCAGCGTTGAAATAGGGGGGGGGAATGAAAAACTGTTTTTT. Residues: CSVEIGGGNEKLFF.

The chain has TRBV7-6 and TRBJ1-1, with D tentatively TRBD1 (5 bases). From germline, CDR1 is SGHVS and CDR2 FNYEAQ. V dropped 6 bases and J dropped 1 base, with 9 bases sitting between them. This CDR3 spans 13 amino acids. CDR3 nucleotides: TGTGCCAGCAGTAACACAGGGAACACTGAAGCTTTCTTT. This gives the protein CASSNTGNTEAFF.

The rearrangement joins TRBV21-1 to TRBJ2-3; the table names TRBD1, a call not compared with the DNA. TRBV21-1 is a recognized pseudogene. This CDR3 is 22 amino acids long. CDR3 region: CASSTNKLGGYRLRTSTDTQYF. The CDR3 bases are TGTGCCAGCAGCACAAACAAATTAGGGGGCTACCGTTTAAGGACTAGCACAGATACGCAGTATTTT.

Details on this clone: This same CDR3 is encoded by further DNA sequences in the sample. The rearrangement uses TRBV5-1 and TRBJ2-2, with D perhaps TRBD1 (6 bases). Germline CDR1 SGHRS, CDR2 YFSETQ. The V and J ends lost 1 base and 5 bases respectively, with 9 bases between them. The CDR3 has 14 amino acids. In DNA form, the CDR3 reads TGCGCCAGCAGCTTGACGGGGACAACCGGGGAGCTGTTTTTT. Translated, it gives CASSLTGTTGELFF.

The genes are TRBV7-3 and TRBJ2-2; the match to TRBD1 covers 9 bases. The junction had 10 bases not matched to a gene; V was cut back by 2 bases and J by 6 bases. Germline V gene sequence: CDR1 SGHTA, CDR2 FQGTGA. This CDR3 is built from 17 residues. This chain's CDR3 is CASSLFFLGQGPGELFF. The DNA of the CDR3 is TGTGCCAGCAGCTTATTTTTTTTGGGACAGGGTCCCGGGGAGCTGTTTTTT. The variable domain in full, with the rest retrieved from reference TRBV7-3 and TRBJ2-2, is GAGVSQTPSNKVTEKGKYVELRCDPISGHTALYWYRQSLGQGPEFLIYFQGTGAADDSGLPNDRFFAVRPEGSVSTLKIQRTERGDSAVYLCASSLFFLGQGPGELFFGEGSRLTVL.

The chain employs TRBV28 and TRBJ2-3, with 8 bases lining up with TRBD2. Losses at the gene ends were 5 bases for V and 4 bases for J; bases not matched to a gene: 11. Germline V gene lookup returns CDR1 MDHEN and CDR2 SYDVKM. CDR3 length equals 16 residues. Here the CDR3 reads CASSPRLAGSADTQYF. The CDR3 DNA sequence: TGTGCCAGCAGTCCACGTCTAGCGGGTTCCGCAGATACGCAGTATTTT.

This chain joins TRBV6-5 and TRBJ2-5; D is unclear. The V gene lost 2 bases and the J gene lost 5 bases, with 6 bases spanning the gap. Germline CDR1 is MNHEY and CDR2 is SVGAGI. The CDR3 has 12 residues. The CDR3 DNA is TGTGCCAGCAGTTACCCGTCGGAGACCCAGTACTTC. This translates into CASSYPSETQYF.

The chain uses TRBV9 and TRBJ2-1; D is unresolved. Germline V gene lookup returns CDR1 SGDLS and CDR2 YYNGEE. This CDR3 is 14 amino acids long. Trimming shortened V by 0 bases and J by 12 bases, and 16 bases separated the two germline ends. The CDR3 nucleotides read TGTGCCAGCAGCGTAGAACTTGGAACCTCCAGGCAGTTCTTC. Its protein is CASSVELGTSRQFF.

Worth noting for this clone: Other DNA variants within this sample encode the same CDR3. CDR3 sequence reads: CASSRQGGNTEAFF. CDR3 coding DNA: TGCGCCAGCAGCAGACAGGGAGGTAACACTGAAGCTTTCTTT. The chain employs TRBV5-1 and TRBJ1-1; 7 bases line up with TRBD1. This CDR3 is 14 amino acids long. J gave up 2 bases and V 4 bases, and 5 bases lay outside the gene matches. Germline CDR1 and CDR2: SGHRS and YFSETQ.

This CDR3 is CASERRNTEAFF. CDR3 coding DNA: TGTGCCAGCGAGAGGAGGAACACTGAAGCTTTCTTT. The chain recombines TRBV28 with TRBJ1-1; no firm D call. The V gene's germline CDR1 is MDHEN and CDR2 SYDVKM. V was cut by 8 bases and J by 1 base, with 8 bases left in between. The CDR3 contains 12 residues.

The chain recombines TRBV4-2 with TRBJ2-7; 13 positions agree with TRBD2. V lost 4 bases to trimming and J lost 2 bases; unmatched junction nucleotides: 8. CDR3 size: 17 residues. Germline V CDR1 and CDR2: LGHNA, YNFKEQ. The CDR3 protein is CASSPPPGLAGTYEQYF. DNA of the CDR3: TGTGCCAGCAGCCCACCACCGGGACTAGCGGGGACCTACGAGCAGTACTTC.

This clone came up a few times. V and J are TRBV6-5 and TRBJ1-5; D is unresolved. Trimming took 2 bases from V and 5 from J, leaving 7 bases between them. The CDR3 has 13 amino acids. Germline V CDR1 and CDR2: MNHEY, SVGAGI. The CDR3: CASSYTKDQPQHF. For the CDR3, the DNA is TGTGCCAGCAGTTACACAAAAGATCAGCCCCAGCATTTT.

A single count supports this clone. The chain joins TRBV5-1 to TRBJ2-1; D gene uncertain. The CDR3 runs to 11 residues. Looked up from germline, CDR1 is SGHRS and CDR2 is YFSETQ. V was cut by 3 bases and J by 5 bases, with 3 bases left in between. This CDR3 is CASSWNNEQFF. The DNA of the CDR3 is TGCGCCAGCAGCTGGAACAATGAGCAGTTCTTC.

A word on this clone: Other DNA sequences within the sample encode an identical CDR3. The chain links TRBV11-2 to TRBJ1-1; a possible D gene is TRBD1 (6 bases). V lost 5 bases and J 6 bases, leaving 13 bases between the germline ends. This CDR3 comprises 13 residues. CDR1 and CDR2 (germline): SGHAT, FQNNGV. CDR3 protein: CASSPYRDAEAFF. The DNA for the CDR3 is TGTGCCAGCAGCCCCTACAGGGACGCTGAAGCTTTCTTT.

The rearrangement joins TRBV6-1 to TRBJ2-1, with 7 bases fitting TRBD2. Trimming took 8 bases from V and 4 from J; bases not matched to a gene: 11. CDR1 and CDR2 from the germline V gene are MNHNS and SASEGT. The CDR3 length is 15 residues. For the CDR3, the DNA is TGTGCCAGCGGCATCGATACTAGCGCGTACAATGAGCAGTTCTTC. Translating it yields CASGIDTSAYNEQFF.

The gene calls are TRBV11-3 and TRBJ1-1, with 8 bases lining up with TRBD1. Germline lookup yields CDR1 SGHNT and CDR2 YENEEA. This CDR3 comprises 17 residues. Trimming removed 2 bases from V and 0 bases from J; junction bases left unmatched: 8. The CDR3 DNA reads TGTGCCAGCAGCTTATACTCTCGACAGGGGATGAACACTGAAGCTTTCTTT. Protein: CASSLYSRQGMNTEAFF. Variable domain in full (rest from reference TRBV11-3 and TRBJ1-1): EAGVVQSPRYKIIEKKQPVAFWCNPISGHNTLYWYLQNLGQGPELLIRYENEEAVDDSQLPKDRFSAERLKGVDSTLKIQPAELGDSAVYLCASSLYSRQGMNTEAFFGQGTRLTVV.

V gene TRBV11-3 combines with J gene TRBJ2-7; 7 nucleotides match TRBD2. This CDR3 contains 14 residues. V gave up 0 bases and J gave up 12 bases; unmatched junction bases: 11. The germline gives CDR1 SGHNT, CDR2 YENEEA. The CDR3 nucleotides are TGTGCCAGCAGCTTAGACCAGCGGGATCCTGGTCTGTACTTC. It is translated as CASSLDQRDPGLYF.

The CDR3 is CSGIQGAETQYF. DNA of the CDR3: TGCAGCGGCATACAGGGCGCGGAGACCCAGTACTTC. The V gene is TRBV29-1, the J gene TRBJ2-5; tentatively, D is TRBD1 (6 bases). The germline gives CDR1 SQVTM, CDR2 ANQGSEA. This CDR3 has 12 residues. V was clipped by 7 bases and J by 5 bases, with 14 bases between them.

V usage is TRBV6-1 and J usage is TRBJ2-7; 7 nucleotides align to TRBD1. The ends lost 4 bases at V and 0 bases at J; junction bases unmatched: 12. Germline V gene sequence: CDR1 MNHNS, CDR2 SASEGT. The CDR3 consists of 17 residues. The CDR3, as DNA: TGTGCCAGCAGTGGCCAAGCCCGGGCAGGGGGCTCCTACGAGCAGTACTTC. Translating gives CASSGQARAGGSYEQYF.

V gene TRBV27 combines with J gene TRBJ1-1; D not certain. There are 15 residues in the CDR3. CDR1 MNHEY and CDR2 SMNVEV come from the germline V gene (reference sequence). V lost 3 bases and J lost 0, with 11 bases in between. CDR3 region: CASSLRAALNTEAFF. The CDR3 DNA reads TGTGCCAGCAGTTTGAGGGCAGCTTTGAACACTGAAGCTTTCTTT.

As for this clone: Different DNA sequences within this sample yield the same CDR3. The rearrangement joins TRBV18 to TRBJ2-5; D is ambiguous. The ends were cut back, 0 bases at V and 2 bases at J, with 7 bases in the middle. The CDR3 extends over 14 amino acids. The germline V gene encodes CDR1 KGHSH and CDR2 LQKENI. The CDR3 DNA reads as TGTGCCAGCTCACCACCGGGCAGACAAGAGACCCAGTACTTC. It yields the protein CASSPPGRQETQYF.

The rearrangement joins TRBV27 to TRBJ2-7; D is undetermined. Trimming cost V 0 bases and J 0 bases, with 12 bases left between them. Germline V gene sequence: CDR1 MNHEY, CDR2 SMNVEV (reference sequence). The CDR3 runs 16 residues. CDR3 sequence: CASSLSVAPSSYEQYF. In DNA form, the CDR3 reads TGTGCCAGCAGTTTATCTGTGGCCCCGAGCTCCTACGAGCAGTACTTC.